This paragraph reports one TCR beta chain. The antigen is not known. This could be a read error, since a much larger clone is one nucleotide away. This entry comes from a study of T cell repertoires in cytomegalovirus infection. Study overall: Peptides in the study included HLA-C-restricted and HLA-B-restricted CMV epitopes.

TCRdb called the reads again in MiXCR, with one record for every CDR3 protein. The sample includes about 71,000 distinct CDR3 sequences, more than 20% seen only once; the top ten take approximately 68%. J was trimmed by 2 bases and V by 5 bases; bases with no gene match: 3. The CDR3 sequence is 15 residues long. Germline loops: CDR1 SGHVS, CDR2 FNYEAQ. This receptor was obtained from a human donor in good health (CMV status not recorded). Some clones in this sample may be carry-over from other donors' samples. The chain combines TRBV7-6 with TRBJ2-1; 10 bases are shared with TRBD2. The starting material was CD8+ T cells from cultured PBMCs, obtained from culture after CMV antigen stimulation. CDR3 DNA sequence: TGTGCCAGCAGCCATAGCGGGGGGCCCTACAATGAGCAGTTCTTC. Its protein product is CASSHSGGPYNEQFF.